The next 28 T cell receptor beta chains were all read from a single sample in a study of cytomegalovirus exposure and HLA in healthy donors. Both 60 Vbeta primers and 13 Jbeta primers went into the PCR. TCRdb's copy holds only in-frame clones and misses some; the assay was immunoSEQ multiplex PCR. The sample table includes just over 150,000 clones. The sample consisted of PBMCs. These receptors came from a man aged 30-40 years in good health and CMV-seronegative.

CDR3 residues: CASSVSGRSNEQFF. As DNA, the CDR3 is TGTGCCAGTAGTGTAAGCGGGAGAAGCAATGAGCAGTTCTTC. V and J are TRBV19 and TRBJ2-1, with 8 nucleotides matching TRBD2. The CDR3 totals 14 residues. The J segment lost 6 bases and the V segment lost 5 bases, leaving 6 bases of the junction unmatched. Germline V gene lookup returns CDR1 LNHDA and CDR2 SQIVND (reference sequence).

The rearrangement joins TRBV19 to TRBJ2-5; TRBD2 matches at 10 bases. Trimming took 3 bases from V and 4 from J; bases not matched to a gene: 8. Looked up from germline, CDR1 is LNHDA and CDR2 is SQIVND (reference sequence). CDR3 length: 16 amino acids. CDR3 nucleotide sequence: TGTGCCAGTAGTATGGCTACTAGCGGGATAGGAGAGACCCAGTACTTC. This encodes CASSMATSGIGETQYF.

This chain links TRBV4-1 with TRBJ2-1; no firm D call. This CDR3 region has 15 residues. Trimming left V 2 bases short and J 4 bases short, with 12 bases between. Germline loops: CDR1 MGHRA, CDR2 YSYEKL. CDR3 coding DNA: TGCGCCAGCAGCCAATCGCGGTCGAATTACAATGAGCAGTTCTTC. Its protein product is CASSQSRSNYNEQFF.

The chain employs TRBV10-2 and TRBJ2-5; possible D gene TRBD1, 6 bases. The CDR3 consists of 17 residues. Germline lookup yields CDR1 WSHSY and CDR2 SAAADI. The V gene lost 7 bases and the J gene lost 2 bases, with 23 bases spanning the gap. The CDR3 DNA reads TGCGCCAGCAATGAACATCCAGGGGCAGTTAATCAAGAGACCCAGTACTTC. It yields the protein CASNEHPGAVNQETQYF.

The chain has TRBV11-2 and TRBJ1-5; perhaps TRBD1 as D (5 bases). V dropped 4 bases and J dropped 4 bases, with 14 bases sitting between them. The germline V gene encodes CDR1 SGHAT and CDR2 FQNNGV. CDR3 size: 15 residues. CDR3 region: CASSSSTGRNQPQHF. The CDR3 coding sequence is TGTGCCAGCAGCTCTTCAACAGGAAGGAATCAGCCCCAGCATTTT.

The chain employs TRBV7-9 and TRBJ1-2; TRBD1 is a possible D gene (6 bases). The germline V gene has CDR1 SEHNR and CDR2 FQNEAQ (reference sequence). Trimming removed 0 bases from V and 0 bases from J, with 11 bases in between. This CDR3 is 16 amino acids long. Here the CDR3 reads CASSLALGGTNYGYTF. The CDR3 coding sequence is TGTGCCAGCAGCTTAGCGTTAGGGGGAACTAACTATGGCTACACCTTC. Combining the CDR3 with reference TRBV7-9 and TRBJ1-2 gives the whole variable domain DTGVSQNPRHKITKRGQNVTFRCDPISEHNRLYWYRQTLGQGPEFLTYFQNEAQLEKSRLLSDRFSAERPKGSFSTLEIQRTEQGDSAMYLCASSLALGGTNYGYTFGSGTRLTVV.

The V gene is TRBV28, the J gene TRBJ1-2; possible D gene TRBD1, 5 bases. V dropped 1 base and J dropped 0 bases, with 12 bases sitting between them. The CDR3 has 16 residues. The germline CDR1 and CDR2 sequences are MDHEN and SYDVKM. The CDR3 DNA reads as TGTGCCAGCAGTTTATTTGGGGGGGGTTCTAACTATGGCTACACCTTC. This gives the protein CASSLFGGGSNYGYTF.

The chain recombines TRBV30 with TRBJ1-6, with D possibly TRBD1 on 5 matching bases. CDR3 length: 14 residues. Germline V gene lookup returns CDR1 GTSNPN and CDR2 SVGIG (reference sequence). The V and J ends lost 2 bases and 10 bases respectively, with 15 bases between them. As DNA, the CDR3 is TGTGCCTGGAGTAGGGGAGGGTTTGAATCACCCCTCCACTTT. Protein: CAWSRGGFESPLHF.

The CDR3 sequence is CASRGTGGSDTQYF. The DNA of the CDR3 is TGCGCCAGCAGAGGGACAGGGGGTTCAGATACGCAGTATTTT. The chain joins TRBV5-1 to TRBJ2-3; 11 positions match TRBD1. V gave up 5 bases and J gave up 4 bases; unmatched junction bases: 3. CDR1 and CDR2 from the germline V gene are SGHRS and YFSETQ. The CDR3 has 14 residues.

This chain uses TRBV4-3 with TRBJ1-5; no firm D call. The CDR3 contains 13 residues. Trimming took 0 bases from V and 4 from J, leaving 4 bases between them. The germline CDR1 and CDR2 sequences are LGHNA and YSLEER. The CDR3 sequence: CASSQEENQPQHF. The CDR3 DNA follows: TGCGCCAGCAGCCAAGAGGAGAATCAGCCCCAGCATTTT.

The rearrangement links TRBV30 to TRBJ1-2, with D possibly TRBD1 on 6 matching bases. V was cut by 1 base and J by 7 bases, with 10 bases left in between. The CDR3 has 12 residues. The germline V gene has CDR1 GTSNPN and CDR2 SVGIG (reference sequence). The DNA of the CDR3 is TGTGCCTGGAGTGGGGGGCAGATTGGCTACACCTTC. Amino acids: CAWSGGQIGYTF.

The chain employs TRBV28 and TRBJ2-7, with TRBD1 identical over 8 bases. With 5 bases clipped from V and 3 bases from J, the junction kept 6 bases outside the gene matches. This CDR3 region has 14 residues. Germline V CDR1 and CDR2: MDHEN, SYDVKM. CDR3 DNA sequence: TGTGCCAGCAGTCCCGGGACAGGCCGCTACGAGCAGTACTTC. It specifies CASSPGTGRYEQYF. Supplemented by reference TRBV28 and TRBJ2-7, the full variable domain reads DVKVTQSSRYLVKRTGEKVFLECVQDMDHENMFWYRQDPGLGLRLIYFSYDVKMKEKGDIPEGYSVSREKKERFSLILESASTNQTSMYLCASSPGTGRYEQYFGPGTRLTVT.

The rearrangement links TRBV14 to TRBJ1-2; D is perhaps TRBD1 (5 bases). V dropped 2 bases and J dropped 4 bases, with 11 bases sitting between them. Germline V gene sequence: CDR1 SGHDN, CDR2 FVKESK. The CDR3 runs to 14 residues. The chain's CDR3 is CASSQRQLLYGYTF. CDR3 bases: TGTGCCAGCAGCCAACGACAGTTACTCTATGGCTACACCTTC.

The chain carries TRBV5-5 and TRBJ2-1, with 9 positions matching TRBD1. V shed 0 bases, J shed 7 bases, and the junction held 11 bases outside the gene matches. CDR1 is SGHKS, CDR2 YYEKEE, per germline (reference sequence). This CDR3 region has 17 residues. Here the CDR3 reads CASSLAGNRGRRNEQFF. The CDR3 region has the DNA TGTGCCAGCAGCTTGGCCGGTAACAGGGGGCGAAGGAATGAGCAGTTCTTC.

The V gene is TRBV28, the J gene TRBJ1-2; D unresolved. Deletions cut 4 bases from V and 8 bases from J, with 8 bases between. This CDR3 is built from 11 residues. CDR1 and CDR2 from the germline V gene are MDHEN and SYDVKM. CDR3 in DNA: TGTGCCAGCAGTTCCCCGTCGGGCTACACCTTC. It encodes CASSSPSGYTF.

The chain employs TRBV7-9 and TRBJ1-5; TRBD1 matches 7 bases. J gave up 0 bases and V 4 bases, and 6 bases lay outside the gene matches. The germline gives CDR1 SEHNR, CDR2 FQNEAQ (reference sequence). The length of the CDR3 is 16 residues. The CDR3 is CASSSGQQNSNQPQHF. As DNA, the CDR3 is TGTGCCAGCAGCTCGGGACAGCAAAATAGCAATCAGCCCCAGCATTTT.

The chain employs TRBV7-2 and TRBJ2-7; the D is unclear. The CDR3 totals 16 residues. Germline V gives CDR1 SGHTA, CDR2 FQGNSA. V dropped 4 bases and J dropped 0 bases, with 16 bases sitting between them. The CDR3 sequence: CASSSKFGSTSYEQYF. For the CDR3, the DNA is TGTGCCAGCAGCTCCAAGTTCGGGTCAACCTCCTACGAGCAGTACTTC.

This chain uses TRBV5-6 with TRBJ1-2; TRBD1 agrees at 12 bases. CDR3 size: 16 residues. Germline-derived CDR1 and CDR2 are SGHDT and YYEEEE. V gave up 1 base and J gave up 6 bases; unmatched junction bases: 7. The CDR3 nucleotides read TGTGCCAGCAGCTTGTACGGGGACAGGGGGCTAGATGGCTACACCTTC. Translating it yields CASSLYGDRGLDGYTF.

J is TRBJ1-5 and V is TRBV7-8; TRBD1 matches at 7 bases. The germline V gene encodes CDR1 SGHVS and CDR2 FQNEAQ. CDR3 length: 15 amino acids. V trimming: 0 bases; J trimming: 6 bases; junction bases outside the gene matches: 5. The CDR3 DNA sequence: TGTGCCAGCAGCTTAGCACACAGGGGAGGTCAGCCCCAGCATTTT. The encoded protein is CASSLAHRGGQPQHF.

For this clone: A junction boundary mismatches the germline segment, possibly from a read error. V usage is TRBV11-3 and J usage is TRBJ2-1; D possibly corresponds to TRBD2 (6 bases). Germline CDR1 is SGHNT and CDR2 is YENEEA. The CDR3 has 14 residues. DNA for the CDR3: TGTGCCAGCAGCTTAGGAGGGTTCGGGGGACGACGGGTCTTC. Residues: CASSLGGFGGRRVF.

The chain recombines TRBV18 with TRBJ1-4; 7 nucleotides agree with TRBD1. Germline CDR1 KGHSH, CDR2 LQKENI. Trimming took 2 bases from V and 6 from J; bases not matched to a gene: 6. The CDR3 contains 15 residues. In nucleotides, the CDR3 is TGTGCCAGCTCACCAGCAAGGGGGCGCGATGAAAAACTGTTTTTT. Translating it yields CASSPARGRDEKLFF.

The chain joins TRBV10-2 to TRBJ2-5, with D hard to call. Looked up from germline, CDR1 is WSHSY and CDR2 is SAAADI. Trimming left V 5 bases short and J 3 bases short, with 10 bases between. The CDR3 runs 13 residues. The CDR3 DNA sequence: TGCGCCAGCAGTATAATACCAGAAGAGACCCAGTACTTC. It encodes CASSIIPEETQYF.

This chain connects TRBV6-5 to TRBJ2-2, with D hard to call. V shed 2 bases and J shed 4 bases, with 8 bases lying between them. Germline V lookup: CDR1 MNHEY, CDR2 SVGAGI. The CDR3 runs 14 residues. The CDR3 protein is CASSYMALTGELFF. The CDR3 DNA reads TGTGCCAGCAGTTACATGGCTCTCACCGGGGAGCTGTTTTTT.

The CDR3: CASSDVPVYGYTF. The DNA of the CDR3 is TGTGCCAGCAGTGATGTCCCAGTTTATGGCTACACCTTC. The chain recombines TRBV25-1 with TRBJ1-2; D call uncertain. V shed 3 bases and J shed 5 bases, with 10 bases lying between them. The CDR3 covers 13 residues. CDR1 and CDR2 from the germline V gene are MGHDK and SYGVNS.

CDR3 region: CASSQDGGFGSSGNTIYF. CDR3 bases: TGCGCCAGCAGCCAAGATGGGGGTTTCGGGAGCTCTGGAAACACCATATATTTT. The chain links TRBV4-3 to TRBJ1-3; weak D call: TRBD1 (5 bases). Germline V gives CDR1 LGHNA, CDR2 YSLEER. The length of the CDR3 is 18 residues. Trimming shortened V by 0 bases and J by 0 bases, and 15 bases separated the two germline ends.

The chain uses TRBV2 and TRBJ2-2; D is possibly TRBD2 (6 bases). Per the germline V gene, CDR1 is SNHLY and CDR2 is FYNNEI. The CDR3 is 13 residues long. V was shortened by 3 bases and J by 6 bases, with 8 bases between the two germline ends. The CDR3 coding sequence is TGTGCCAGCAGTGAGGAGGGCCCCGGGGAGCTGTTTTTT. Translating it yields CASSEEGPGELFF.

In DNA form, the CDR3 reads TGCGCCAGCAGCTTGGGGGGGAGGGCCATAAATGAGCAGTTCTTC. Amino acid sequence: CASSLGGRAINEQFF. The chain combines TRBV5-1 with TRBJ2-1; 7 bases fit TRBD2. Trimming at V came to 0 bases and at J to 7 bases, leaving 7 bases not matched to a gene. The germline CDR1 and CDR2 sequences are SGHRS and YFSETQ. This CDR3 region has 15 residues.

The DNA of the CDR3 is TGTGCCAGCAGGGACAGTGGCACTGGAAACACCATATATTTT. Translated, it gives CASRDSGTGNTIYF. The chain links TRBV9 to TRBJ1-3; possible D gene TRBD1, 6 bases. The CDR3 contains 14 residues. The V and J ends lost 5 bases and 2 bases respectively, with 11 bases between them. Germline lookup yields CDR1 SGDLS and CDR2 YYNGEE.